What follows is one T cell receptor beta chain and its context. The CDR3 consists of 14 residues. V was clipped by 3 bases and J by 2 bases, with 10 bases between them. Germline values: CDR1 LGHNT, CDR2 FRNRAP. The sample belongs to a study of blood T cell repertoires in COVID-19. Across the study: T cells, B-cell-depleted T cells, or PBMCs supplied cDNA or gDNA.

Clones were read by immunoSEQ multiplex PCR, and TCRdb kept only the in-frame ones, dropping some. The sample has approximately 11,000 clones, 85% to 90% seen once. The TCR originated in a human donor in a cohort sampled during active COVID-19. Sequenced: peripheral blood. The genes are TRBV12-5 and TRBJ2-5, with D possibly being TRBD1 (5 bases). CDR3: CASGFSAGQETQYF. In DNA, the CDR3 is TGTGCTAGTGGTTTCTCGGCAGGGCAAGAGACCCAGTACTTC.